The 13 T cell receptor beta chains in this list originate from one sample, sequenced in a study of T-cell reconstitution after alpha-beta-depleted transplantation in children. It was with unique molecular identifiers that the TCRbeta library was prepared. Using its own MiXCR run on the PCR reads, TCRdb lists one record per CDR3 protein. The sample lists about 610,000 distinct CDR3 sequences, roughly a tenth occurring once. The source was PBMCs from the stem cell graft donor, collected from the stem cell graft. These receptors came from a human donor who donated a stem cell graft to a child with acute myeloid leukemia.

This clonotype came up once. A much larger clone lies one base from this, so it may be a read error. Because it lacks the conserved phenylalanine or tryptophan at the end, this CDR3 is likely a read error. The V call is TRBV11-1, the J call TRBJ1-1; the D gene is possibly TRBD1 (5 bases). The CDR3 has 17 residues. The germline CDR1 and CDR2 sequences are SGHAT and FQDESV (reference sequence). Trimming shortened V by 1 base and J by 0 bases, and 15 bases separated the two germline ends. The CDR3 bases are TGTGCCAGCAGCTTAGAGGGGACGGTGGGGTTGAACACTGAAGCTTTCTAT. Amino acid sequence: CASSLEGTVGLNTEAFY.

This clonotype turned up a few times. V usage is TRBV29-1 and J usage is TRBJ2-6; D gene unclear. Germline V gene sequence: CDR1 SQVTM, CDR2 ANQGSEA. V lost 4 bases and J 4 bases, leaving 8 bases between the germline ends. The CDR3 consists of 13 residues. The CDR3 spells CSVGDPGANVLTF. Here the CDR3 DNA reads TGCAGCGTTGGGGATCCCGGGGCCAACGTCCTGACTTTC.

The CDR3, as DNA: TGTGCCATCAGTGAGTCTCCCGGCGGGGCTAGCGGCCAAGAGACCCAGTACTTC. As protein: CAISESPGGASGQETQYF. The chain joins TRBV10-3 to TRBJ2-5; TRBD2 matches 7 bases. CDR1 ENHRY and CDR2 SYGVKD come from the germline V gene. V was clipped by 0 bases and J by 1 base; unmatched bases: 11. CDR3 length equals 18 residues.

The rearrangement uses TRBV5-1 and TRBJ2-7; 11 bases agree with TRBD2. Trimming took 0 bases from V and 5 from J; bases not matched to a gene: 7. Germline CDR1 is SGHRS and CDR2 is YFSETQ. This CDR3 has 16 residues. The DNA of the CDR3 is TGCGCCAGCAGCTTGGGGGGGTCTAGCGGGAGGAACGAGCAGTACTTC. It specifies CASSLGGSSGRNEQYF.

This clonotype was recorded at least ten times. This chain connects TRBV12-3 or TRBV12-4 to TRBJ2-1; 8 bases line up with TRBD1. Germline trimming cut 5 bases from V and 1 base from J; bases unmatched to any gene: 13. The CDR3 contains 18 residues. This chain's CDR3 is CASSPRTGGWNSYNEQFF. Here the CDR3 DNA reads TGTGCCAGCAGTCCACGCACAGGGGGATGGAATTCCTACAATGAGCAGTTCTTC.

The chain is built from TRBV29-1 and TRBJ1-1, with 7 bases fitting TRBD1. Per the germline V gene, CDR1 is SQVTM and CDR2 is ANQGSEA. The CDR3 runs to 15 residues. With 1 base clipped from V and 5 bases from J, the junction kept 10 bases outside the gene matches. In DNA, the CDR3 is TGCAGCGTTGAAGCCCCCCGGGACAGCGGGACTGAAGCTTTCTTT. Translated, it gives CSVEAPRDSGTEAFF.

In DNA form, the CDR3 reads TGTGCCAGCAGCTTAAATTTCAGGATTAATCAGCCCCAGCATTTT. Translated: CASSLNFRINQPQHF. This sequence joins TRBV7-6 and TRBJ1-5; D ambiguous. The V end was cut by 2 bases, the J end by 4 bases, with 12 bases between. Germline loops: CDR1 SGHVS, CDR2 FNYEAQ. The CDR3 is 15 amino acids.

This clonotype was observed a handful of times. The chain recombines TRBV14 with TRBJ1-4; a possible D gene is TRBD1 (5 bases). The CDR3 has 15 residues. Per germline, CDR1 SGHDN and CDR2 FVKESK. V lost 5 bases and J lost 8, with 18 bases in between. The CDR3 is CASSSSIGAGEKLFF. DNA of the CDR3: TGTGCCAGCAGCTCCTCTATCGGGGCAGGGGAAAAACTGTTTTTT.

This chain links TRBV2 with TRBJ2-6; 13 bases align to TRBD2. Losses at the gene ends were 5 bases for V and 3 bases for J; bases not matched to a gene: 7. Germline values: CDR1 SNHLY, CDR2 FYNNEI. The CDR3 loop spans 18 amino acids. The CDR3 reads CASSKLAGGSSGANVLTF. CDR3 DNA: TGTGCCAGCAGTAAACTAGCGGGAGGGTCGAGTGGGGCCAACGTCCTGACTTTC. Combining the CDR3 with reference TRBV2 and TRBJ2-6 gives the whole variable domain EPEVTQTPSHQVTQMGQEVILRCVPISNHLYFYWYRQILGQKVEFLVSFYNNEISEKSEIFDDQFSVERPDGSNFTLKIRSTKLEDSAMYFCASSKLAGGSSGANVLTFGAGSRLTVL.

This clonotype was counted only a few times. V and J are TRBV10-3 and TRBJ2-2; no definite D call. Trimming took off 6 bases at V and 1 base at J, with 6 bases between the two ends. Per germline, CDR1 ENHRY and CDR2 SYGVKD. The CDR3 runs to 13 residues. CDR3 in amino acids: CAISTGNTGELFF. The CDR3 region has the DNA TGTGCCATCAGCACGGGGAACACCGGGGAGCTGTTTTTT.

This clonotype was counted a few times. The chain couples TRBV12-3 or TRBV12-4 to TRBJ1-5; D is possibly TRBD1 (6 bases). Trimming took 5 bases from V and 9 from J, leaving 17 bases between them. The CDR3 runs to 14 residues. The CDR3: CASSRIGGRGPQHF. DNA for the CDR3: TGTGCCAGCAGTCGTATTGGGGGCCGGGGGCCCCAGCATTTT.

The chain recombines TRBV19 with TRBJ1-2; the match to TRBD1 covers 9 bases. The V segment lost 5 bases and the J segment 3 bases; nucleotides outside the gene matches: 10. CDR1 and CDR2 (germline): LNHDA, SQIVND (reference sequence). This CDR3 spans 16 amino acids. CDR3 in DNA: TGTGCCAGTAGTGTGGACAGGGGCGCCGTTGACTATGGCTACACCTTC. Its protein product is CASSVDRGAVDYGYTF.

The V call is TRBV4-3, the J call TRBJ2-7, with D hard to call. The germline CDR1 and CDR2 sequences are LGHNA and YSLEER. The CDR3 sequence is 15 residues long. V gave up 0 bases and J gave up 4 bases, with 13 bases separating them. The CDR3 DNA sequence: TGCGCCAGCAGCCAAGATCCCTCCCTCGGGTACGAGCAGTACTTC. Its protein product is CASSQDPSLGYEQYF.